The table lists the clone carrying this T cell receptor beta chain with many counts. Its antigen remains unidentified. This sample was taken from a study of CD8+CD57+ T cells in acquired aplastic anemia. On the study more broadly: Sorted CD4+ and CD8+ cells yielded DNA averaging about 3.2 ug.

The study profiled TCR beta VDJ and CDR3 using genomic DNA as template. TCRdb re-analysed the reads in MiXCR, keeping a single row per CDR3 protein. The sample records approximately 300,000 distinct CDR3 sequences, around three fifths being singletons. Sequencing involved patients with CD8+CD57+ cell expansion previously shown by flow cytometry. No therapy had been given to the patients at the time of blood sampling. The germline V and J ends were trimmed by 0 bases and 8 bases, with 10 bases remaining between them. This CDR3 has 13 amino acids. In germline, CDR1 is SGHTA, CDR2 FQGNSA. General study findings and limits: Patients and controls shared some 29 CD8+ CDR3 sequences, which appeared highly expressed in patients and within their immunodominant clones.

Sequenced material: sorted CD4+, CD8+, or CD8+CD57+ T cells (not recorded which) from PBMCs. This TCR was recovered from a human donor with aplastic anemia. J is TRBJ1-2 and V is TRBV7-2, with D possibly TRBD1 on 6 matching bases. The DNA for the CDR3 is TGTGCCAGCAGCTTAGCGGGGGCCAGCGGCTACACCTTC. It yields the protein CASSLAGASGYTF.